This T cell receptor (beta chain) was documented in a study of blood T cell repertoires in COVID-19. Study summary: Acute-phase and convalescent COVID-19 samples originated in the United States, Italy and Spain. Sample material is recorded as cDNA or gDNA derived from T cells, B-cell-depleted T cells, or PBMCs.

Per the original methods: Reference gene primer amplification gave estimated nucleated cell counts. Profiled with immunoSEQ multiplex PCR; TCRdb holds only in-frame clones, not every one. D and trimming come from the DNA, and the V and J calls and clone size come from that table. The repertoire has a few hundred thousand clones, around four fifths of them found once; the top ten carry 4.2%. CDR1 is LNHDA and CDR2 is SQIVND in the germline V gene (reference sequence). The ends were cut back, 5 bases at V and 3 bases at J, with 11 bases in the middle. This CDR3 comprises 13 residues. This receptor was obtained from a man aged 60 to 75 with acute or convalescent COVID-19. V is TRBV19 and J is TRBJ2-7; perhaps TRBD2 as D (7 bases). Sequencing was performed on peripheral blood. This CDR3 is CASSRGAIYEQYF. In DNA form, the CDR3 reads TGTGCCAGTAGTCGGGGGGCGATCTACGAGCAGTACTTC. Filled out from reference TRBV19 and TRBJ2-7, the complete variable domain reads DGGITQSPKYLFRKEGQNVTLSCEQNLNHDAMYWYRQDPGQGLRLIYYSQIVNDFQKGDIAEGYSVSREKKESFPLTVTSAQKNPTAFYLCASSRGAIYEQYFGPGTRLTVT.